This T cell receptor (beta chain) was retrieved from a study of OX40 agonist ivuxolimab in advanced cancers. CDR1 is SGHKS, CDR2 YYEKEE, per germline (reference sequence). V lost 1 base to trimming and J lost 0 bases, with 7 bases between them. The CDR3 covers 14 residues. The data were produced by immunoSEQ multiplex PCR, yet TCRdb's version contains in-frame clones alone and is incomplete. The sample carries under 25,000 clones, 83% recorded once. This clone was counted once. The sequence was collected from an adult with an advanced solid tumor such as melanoma, head and neck, liver or kidney cancer. The sequencing used CD4+ or CD8+ T cells sorted from blood, collected in a trial of the OX40 agonist ivuxolimab. The chain carries TRBV5-5 and TRBJ1-1; D unclear. The CDR3 DNA reads TGTGCCAGCAGCTTGAGACAAATGAACACTGAAGCTTTCTTT. This translates into CASSLRQMNTEAFF.